This is a list of T cell receptor beta chains from one sample in a study of blood T cell repertoires in COVID-19. Profiled with immunoSEQ multiplex PCR; TCRdb holds only in-frame clones, not every one. The table shows under 150,000 clones, with around 84% occurring only once. The specimen sequenced was peripheral blood. The receptors were gathered from a woman of 80 years or more with acute or convalescent COVID-19. Both conserved end residues are part of each CDR3. Expanded clones are given a class, and other clones once, few, many or no size at all.

few	TRBV19	TRBJ2-7	CASSTTGNPGEQYF
.	TRBV6-2/TRBV6-3	TRBJ2-7	CASSYPTGSGGLAEQYF
.	TRBV9	TRBJ2-6	CASSPRPGTGSGANVLTF
.	TRBV6-2/TRBV6-3	TRBJ2-2	CASSQTGTVSGELFF
.	TRBV5-6	TRBJ1-5	CASSVQGINQPQHF
.	TRBV5-1	TRBJ1-2	CASSLAVGTSTLPSNYGYTF
.	TRBV19	TRBJ1-1	CASHPGSGTEAFF
.	TRBV29-1	TRBJ2-5	CSVEGSSGAGGTQYF
.	TRBV19	TRBJ1-5	CASSIWQDNQPQHF
.	TRBV7-9	TRBJ2-6	CASSSSGTGHSGANVLTF
once	TRBV6-2/TRBV6-3	TRBJ1-5	CASSYTRGASNQPQHF
.	TRBV19	TRBJ2-1	CASSTGYSGRVNEQFF
few	TRBV6-5	TRBJ1-3	CASSFRNTIYF
.	TRBV13	TRBJ2-7	CASSSGTGTSYEQYF
.	TRBV7-9	TRBJ2-3	CASSLVGGGRRTDTQYF
few	TRBV7-2	TRBJ1-6	CASSLTGDSPLHF
.	TRBV6-4	TRBJ2-1	CASSDTSGGANEQFF
.	TRBV24-1	TRBJ2-7	CAISDLIPNTSGRAPYEQYF
.	TRBV11-2	TRBJ1-5	CASSLGTAGNQPQHF
.	TRBV6-2/TRBV6-3	TRBJ2-1	CASSPYGLAFSYNEQFF
.	TRBV15	TRBJ2-1	CATSGGLAGYNEQFF
.	TRBV4-1	TRBJ2-3	CASSQLVSTDTQYF
.	TRBV18	TRBJ1-4	CASSPRQGAGEKLFF
.	TRBV18	TRBJ1-2	CASSPGGQSPYGYTF
few	TRBV12-5	TRBJ1-5	CASGLVSGLQHF
.	TRBV7-2	TRBJ2-7	CASSLVGQGTPHEQYF
.	TRBV11-3	TRBJ1-4	CASSLDIGRALWDEKLFF
.	TRBV7-2	TRBJ2-1	CASSPSGRAQNEQFF
.	TRBV18	TRBJ1-2	CASSQQGQGGYGYTF
.	TRBV27	TRBJ2-7	CASSRQREGTYEQYF
.	TRBV18	TRBJ1-2	CASSPLGDRNYGYTF
few	TRBV19	TRBJ2-1	CASRGRGVSEQFF
.	TRBV7-8	TRBJ2-1	CASSLSSGVYNEQFF
.	TRBV29-1	TRBJ2-3	CSVANVKGLEGTDTQYF
once	TRBV24-1	TRBJ2-1	CATSESGTHHNEQFF
.	TRBV19	TRBJ2-7	CASSIGTSGSYEQYF
.	TRBV4-3	TRBJ1-5	CASSQDRQGRDQPQHF
.	TRBV29-1	TRBJ2-1	CSVVMTFNEQFF
.	TRBV25-1	TRBJ1-5	CASSPQGNSNQPQHF
.	TRBV3-1/TRBV3-2	TRBJ2-1	CASSLGTAYNEQFF
.	TRBV18	TRBJ2-3	CASSQSRTTDTQYF
once	TRBV6-1	TRBJ1-6	CASSEAGTGVSPLHF
.	TRBV19	TRBJ1-5	CASSRLPGEGNQPQHF
.	TRBV7-2	TRBJ1-1	CASRFEVLSTEAFF
.	TRBV12-3/TRBV12-4	TRBJ1-6	CASSLAGGPLHF
.	TRBV7-2	TRBJ2-7	CASSLSWTGGYEQYF
.	TRBV6-1	TRBJ1-3	CASTPVGVSGNTIYF
.	TRBV25-1	TRBJ1-2	CASSESQGTANYGYTF
few	TRBV5-6	TRBJ2-3	CASSRSLGGTDTQYF